This is a list of T cell receptor beta chains from one sample in a study of blood T cells in healthy people across ages. TCRdb reanalysed the 5' RACE reads using MiXCR and keeps one entry per CDR3 protein. The data contain fewer than 900,000 distinct CDR3 sequences, about 52% of them seen just once; the ten biggest clones take up around 32%. Sequencing was performed on blood. Receptors were obtained from a woman aged 55-70 years in good health. Each CDR3 is given with its conserved first and last residue. The order of the fields is D gene, clone size, V gene, J gene, CDR3 protein, CDR3 DNA. D genes are given only for firm matches. Clone size appears in some rows only: once, few, many, or a class for an expanded clone.

.,few,TRBV12-3/TRBV12-4,TRBJ2-7,CASRGSVRAYGPEQYF,TGTGCCAGCAGGGGTAGTGTCAGGGCTTATGGTCCAGAGCAGTACTTC
TRBD1,.,TRBV6-1,TRBJ2-7,CASKRSGGPYEQYF,TGTGCCAGCAAGAGGTCAGGGGGACCCTACGAGCAGTACTTC
TRBD2,.,TRBV2,TRBJ2-3,CASSGGTRSTDTQYF,TGTGCCAGCAGTGGCGGGACTAGAAGTACGGATACGCAGTATTTT
.,.,TRBV28,TRBJ2-4,CASIGGAGNIQYF,TGTGCCAGCATAGGGGGGGCGGGAAACATTCAGTACTTC
TRBD2,.,TRBV7-3,TRBJ2-1,CASSSGLAGVYEQFF,TGTGCCAGCAGCTCCGGACTAGCGGGAGTTTATGAGCAGTTCTTC
TRBD1,few,TRBV20-1,TRBJ2-5,CSASGDREGNEQYF,TGCAGTGCTAGTGGCGACAGGGAAGGCAATGAGCAGTACTTC
.,.,TRBV28,TRBJ1-5,CVSSTLGTWNQNQPQHF,TGTGTCAGCAGTACACTTGGGACATGGAATCAGAATCAGCCCCAGCATTTT
.,.,TRBV27,TRBJ1-5,CASSSRVDQPQHF,TGTGCCAGCAGTTCAAGGGTGGATCAGCCCCAGCATTTT
.,.,TRBV6-2/TRBV6-3,TRBJ1-1,CASSARQGLATFF,TGTGCCAGCAGTGCCCGACAAGGACTGGCAACTTTCTTT
TRBD1,many,TRBV5-4,TRBJ2-7,CASSPTGDGEQYF,TGTGCCAGCAGCCCGACAGGGGACGGCGAGCAGTACTTC
.,.,TRBV4-2,TRBJ2-6,CASSRNPNSGANVLTF,TGTGCCAGCAGCCGAAATCCCAACTCTGGGGCCAACGTCCTGACTTTC
.,.,TRBV12-3/TRBV12-4,TRBJ1-6,CASSATSGKNSPLHF,TGTGCCAGCAGTGCGACTTCGGGGAAAAATTCACCCCTCCACTTT
TRBD1,few,TRBV2,TRBJ1-2,CASSWDREGYTF,TGTGCCAGCAGTTGGGACAGGGAAGGCTACACCTTC
TRBD1,.,TRBV6-6,TRBJ1-5,CASSHGQGGWSNQPQHF,TGTGCCAGCAGTCACGGACAGGGAGGATGGAGCAATCAGCCCCAGCATTTT
TRBD2,.,TRBV12-3/TRBV12-4,TRBJ2-1,CASSPSGRRPNEQFF,TGTGCCAGCAGTCCAAGCGGGAGGCGCCCCAATGAGCAGTTCTTC
.,few,TRBV10-3,TRBJ2-5,CAISDSVLGEQYF,TGTGCCATCAGTGATTCTGTATTGGGAGAGCAGTACTTC
TRBD2,.,TRBV5-6,TRBJ2-1,CASSFSGRYPNEQFF,TGTGCCAGCAGTTTCAGCGGGAGATATCCCAATGAGCAGTTCTTC
TRBD1,few,TRBV20-1,TRBJ2-5,CSAPRLGTGQETQYF,TGCAGTGCCCCACGTTTGGGGACAGGGCAAGAGACCCAGTACTTC
.,.,TRBV20-1,TRBJ2-2,CSARMAGNTGELFF,TGCAGTGCTAGAATGGCGGGAAACACCGGGGAGCTGTTTTTT
.,.,TRBV12-3/TRBV12-4,TRBJ2-2,CASSPQDRYETGELFF,TGTGCCAGCAGTCCACAGGACCGTTATGAAACCGGGGAGCTGTTTTTT
TRBD1,once,TRBV7-9,TRBJ1-4,CASSLGDRGRGEKLFF,TGTGCCAGCAGCTTAGGAGACAGGGGGCGAGGTGAAAAACTGTTTTTT
.,.,TRBV6-5,TRBJ1-1,CAAWGGGTGASGKAFF,TGTGCCGCGTGGGGGGGCGGCACCGGAGCCTCCGGTAAAGCTTTCTTT
TRBD1,.,TRBV9,TRBJ2-1,CASSPRTGSFLGYEQFF,TGTGCCAGCAGCCCCCGGACAGGGTCATTCTTGGGCTATGAGCAGTTCTTC
TRBD2,many,TRBV7-2,TRBJ2-3,CASSLWTSYLDTQYF,TGTGCCAGCAGCTTGTGGACTAGTTATTTAGATACGCAGTATTTT
TRBD1,.,TRBV5-1,TRBJ2-7,CASSSNRGQSLYEQYF,TGCGCCAGCAGCTCGAACAGGGGGCAGTCTCTCTACGAGCAGTACTTC
.,.,TRBV20-1,TRBJ2-1,CGGFYNEQFF,TGCGGGGGTTTCTACAATGAGCAGTTCTTC
TRBD2,.,TRBV20-1,TRBJ2-1,CSARDRKRETPYNEQFF,TGTAGTGCTAGAGATAGGAAGCGGGAGACCCCCTACAATGAGCAGTTCTTC
TRBD1,.,TRBV7-3,TRBJ2-1,CASRGDRGHEQFF,TGTGCCAGCAGAGGGGACAGGGGCCATGAGCAGTTCTTC
.,.,TRBV2,TRBJ1-2,CASSEQGSFYGYTF,TGTGCCAGCAGTGAACAGGGATCATTCTATGGCTACACCTTC
.,.,TRBV20-1,TRBJ1-2,CSASSPGYTF,TGCAGTGCTAGTAGTCCGGGCTACACCTTC
TRBD1,few,TRBV28,TRBJ2-5,CASSLQGAGQETQYF,TGTGCCAGCAGTTTGCAGGGGGCAGGGCAAGAGACCCAGTACTTC
.,few,TRBV12-3/TRBV12-4,TRBJ2-7,CASSAQREQYF,TGTGCCAGCAGTGCCCAGCGCGAGCAGTACTTC
.,.,TRBV21-1,TRBJ2-7,CASSKDRALTYEQYF,TGTGCCAGCAGCAAAGACAGGGCCCTGACCTACGAGCAGTACTTC
.,.,TRBV6-2/TRBV6-3,TRBJ2-5,CASRSFGGPETQYF,TGTGCCAGCAGATCATTTGGAGGGCCTGAGACCCAGTACTTC
TRBD1,.,TRBV29-1,TRBJ1-1,CSAPDRAAFTEAFF,TGCAGCGCCCCGGACAGGGCGGCCTTCACTGAAGCTTTCTTT
.,.,TRBV30,TRBJ2-7,CAWSNTRHGEQYF,TGTGCCTGGAGTAATACCCGACACGGCGAGCAGTACTTC
.,.,TRBV7-2,TRBJ2-7,CASSLARESGYEQYF,TGTGCCAGCAGCTTAGCCCGGGAGTCCGGCTACGAGCAGTACTTC
.,.,TRBV7-2,TRBJ2-7,CASSRQVPYEQYF,TGTGCCAGCAGCCGACAGGTTCCCTACGAGCAGTACTTC
.,.,TRBV12-3/TRBV12-4,TRBJ2-7,CASSPEGGGYEQYF,TGTGCCAGCAGTCCCGAGGGAGGGGGGTACGAGCAGTACTTC
.,once,TRBV20-1,TRBJ2-7,CSARERTKGPEQYF,TGCAGTGCTAGAGAACGGACCAAGGGGCCCGAGCAGTACTTC
.,.,TRBV20-1,TRBJ1-1,CSVQMGTEAFF,TGCAGTGTCCAGATGGGCACTGAAGCTTTCTTT